The 2 T cell receptor beta chains presented below share a single source sample, sequenced in a study of blood T cell repertoires in COVID-19. Some clones are missing from TCRdb's copy, which holds only in-frame ones; the method was immunoSEQ multiplex PCR. The repertoire holds around 250,000 clones, roughly 86% seen once, with about 3.5% in the top ten. Material: peripheral blood. The receptor set was obtained from a young man with active or convalescent COVID-19.

The rearrangement links TRBV5-1 to TRBJ1-1; a possible D gene is TRBD1 (5 bases). CDR1 is SGHRS and CDR2 is YFSETQ in the germline V gene. The CDR3 is 15 amino acids. V dropped 2 bases and J dropped 2 bases, with 13 bases sitting between them. The CDR3 nucleotides read TGCGCCAGCAGCTTATCAGGACATCCAAACACTGAAGCTTTCTTT. This gives the protein CASSLSGHPNTEAFF.

The chain employs TRBV7-3 and TRBJ1-6; 7 bases are shared with TRBD1. This CDR3 spans 13 amino acids. J lost 9 bases, V lost 5 bases, and 4 bases had no gene match. Per the germline V gene, CDR1 is SGHTA and CDR2 is FQGTGA. This CDR3 reads CASSSAGGSPLHF. As DNA, the CDR3 is TGTGCCAGCAGCAGCGCAGGGGGTTCACCCCTCCACTTT.